This T cell receptor beta chain was sequenced during a study of identical twins. Regarding the study as a whole: Insertions ran lower in abundant cord blood beta clonotypes, though not in memory repertoires. Monozygotic twin pairs showed more out-of-frame TCR alpha sharing than models estimated.

There were only healthy Caucasians among the donors. This clonotype was seen more than once but under ten times. Its antigen is still unknown. One junction end does not reproduce the germline sequence, and a read error may be involved. TCRdb reprocessed the 5' RACE reads via MiXCR and lists one record per CDR3 protein. The sample carries roughly 1,500,000 distinct CDR3 sequences, under 35% recorded once. Per the germline V gene, CDR1 is DFQATT and CDR2 is SNEGSKA (reference sequence). CDR3 length: 17 amino acids. The clonotype comes from a newborn girl in good health. The chain recombines TRBV20-1 with TRBJ2-1; TRBD2 aligns across 16 bases. The specimen sequenced was cord blood. CDR3 amino acids: CGAAGLAGGLRYNEQFF. The CDR3, as DNA: TGCGGTGCAGCGGGACTAGCGGGGGGGCTGAGATACAATGAGCAGTTCTTC.